These T cell receptor beta chains were read from a single sample in a study of STAT5B mutations in CD4+ large granular lymphocyte leukemia. The table came from immunoSEQ multiplex PCR; TCRdb's copy has only in-frame clones and leaves some out. Here the sample spans 20,000 to 25,000 clones, about two thirds being singletons. Sequencing was performed on CD4+ T cells from blood buffy coats. These receptors were collected from a human donor in good health. Both conserved end residues are part of each CDR3. A D gene is named only where the DNA matches it firmly. Only some rows state a clone size, as once, few, many or a class for expanded clones.

size,J,V,D,DNA,CDR3
NA,TRBJ1-1,TRBV20-1,NA,TGCAGTGAGGCGCGCAACACTGAAGCTTTCTTT,CSEARNTEAFF
NA,TRBJ2-7,TRBV6-1,TRBD1,TGTGCCAGCAGTGCGGGACAGGGAACTTCCTACGAGCAGTACTTC,CASSAGQGTSYEQYF
NA,TRBJ1-1,TRBV2,NA,TGTGCCAGCAGTGTGTGGGAGAACACTGAAGCTTTCTTT,CASSVWENTEAFF
NA,TRBJ2-1,TRBV11-2,TRBD2,TGTGCCAGCAGCTTATCCCTGCTAGCGGGGAGACCTGAGCAGTTCTTC,CASSLSLLAGRPEQFF
once,TRBJ1-1,TRBV11-3,TRBD1,TGTGCCAGCAGCTCGTCGGGACAGGGGGCCCGGAACACTGAAGCTTTCTTT,CASSSSGQGARNTEAFF
NA,TRBJ1-1,TRBV20-1,NA,TGCAGTGCAAAGGGTGGTGTTGAAGCTTTCTTT,CSAKGGVEAFF
NA,TRBJ2-7,TRBV6-1,TRBD2,TGTGCCAGCAGTCCCGGGGGGATTCACTACGAGCAGTACTTC,CASSPGGIHYEQYF
NA,TRBJ2-3,TRBV18,NA,TGTGCCAGCTCACCCTATTTGGGGTATACGCAGTATTTT,CASSPYLGYTQYF
few,TRBJ2-7,TRBV5-6,TRBD1,TGTGCCAGCAGCTTGGTGAAGGGGGCCGTGCAGTACTTC,CASSLVKGAVQYF
NA,TRBJ1-2,TRBV6-6,NA,TGTGCCAGCAGCCAGACAGGCTATGGCTACACCTTC,CASSQTGYGYTF
NA,TRBJ1-2,TRBV5-1,NA,TGCGCCAGCAGCTTTGAGGGCAGCTCTAACTATGGCTACACCTTC,CASSFEGSSNYGYTF
NA,TRBJ1-1,TRBV11-3,NA,TGTGCCAGCAGCCCGTACACGGTGAACACTGAAGCTTTCTTT,CASSPYTVNTEAFF
once,TRBJ1-3,TRBV5-5,NA,TGTGCCAGCACCCCCAGACTTGGAAACACCATATATTTT,CASTPRLGNTIYF
NA,TRBJ2-1,TRBV11-1,TRBD2,TGTGCCAGCAGCCCACGGACTAGTCTCCATGAGCAGTTCTTC,CASSPRTSLHEQFF
NA,TRBJ2-5,TRBV5-1,NA,TGCGCCAGCAGCGTAGCGGCCCAAGAGACCCAGTACTTC,CASSVAAQETQYF
few,TRBJ1-5,TRBV2,NA,TGTGCCAGCAGTGAGCCGGGGGTTGGCAATCAGCCCCAGCATTTT,CASSEPGVGNQPQHF
NA,TRBJ2-7,TRBV21-1,NA,TGTGCCAGCAGCAAAGGGGGGTACGAGCAGTACTTC,CASSKGGYEQYF
NA,TRBJ2-1,TRBV18,TRBD1,TGTGCCAGCTCACTCGGACAGGGAGGCGTTAATGAGCAGTTCTTC,CASSLGQGGVNEQFF
NA,TRBJ1-5,TRBV7-9,NA,TGTGCCAGCAGCTTAGGAAGTCGAGGGAGCAATCAGCCCCAGCATTTT,CASSLGSRGSNQPQHF
NA,TRBJ2-7,TRBV6-1,NA,TGTGCCAGCAGTGAAACAGATTACGAGCAGTACTTC,CASSETDYEQYF
NA,TRBJ2-7,TRBV7-8,TRBD2,TGTGCCAGCAGCTTACTAGAGCGGGGGGCCACCTACGAGCAGTACTTC,CASSLLERGATYEQYF
NA,TRBJ2-1,TRBV28,NA,TGTGCCAGCAGTTCCCCCTCTGAGCAGTTCTTC,CASSSPSEQFF
few,TRBJ1-1,TRBV6-1,TRBD1,TGTGCCAGCAGTGTTGAGGGGGCGTTTGAAGCTTTCTTT,CASSVEGAFEAFF
NA,TRBJ2-3,TRBV18,NA,TGTGCCAGCTCTCCTCCTGGACCCACAGATACGCAGTATTTT,CASSPPGPTDTQYF
NA,TRBJ2-5,TRBV18,NA,TGTGCCAGCCAGGGGCTAGAGACCCAGTACTTC,CASQGLETQYF
NA,TRBJ2-7,TRBV19,NA,TGTGCCAGTAGTACCACCGGGACAACCTACGAGCAGTACTTC,CASSTTGTTYEQYF
NA,TRBJ1-6,TRBV5-4,NA,TGTGCCAGCAGCTTGGGGCAGGGATACAATTCACCCCTCCACTTT,CASSLGQGYNSPLHF
NA,TRBJ1-1,TRBV10-3,NA,TGTGCCACTAGGGCACCGAAGAACACTGAAGCTTTCTTT,CATRAPKNTEAFF
once,TRBJ2-2,TRBV4-2,NA,TGTGCCAGCAGCCAAGAAGGGACCCCTGGCGGGGAGCTGTTTTTT,CASSQEGTPGGELFF
NA,TRBJ2-1,TRBV19,TRBD2,TGTGCCAGTACCCCTAGGGTAGCGGGGTGGAATGAGCAGTTCTTC,CASTPRVAGWNEQFF
NA,TRBJ1-1,TRBV7-9,NA,TGTGCCAGCAGCTTGGATGTACAGGGTGAAGCTTTCTTT,CASSLDVQGEAFF
few,TRBJ1-2,TRBV5-6,NA,TGTGCCAGCAGCTTGGGGCAGTTTGGTGGCTACACCTTC,CASSLGQFGGYTF
NA,TRBJ2-5,TRBV2,NA,TGTGCCAGCAGTGACTTGTGGGGGAAAGAGACCCAGTACTTC,CASSDLWGKETQYF